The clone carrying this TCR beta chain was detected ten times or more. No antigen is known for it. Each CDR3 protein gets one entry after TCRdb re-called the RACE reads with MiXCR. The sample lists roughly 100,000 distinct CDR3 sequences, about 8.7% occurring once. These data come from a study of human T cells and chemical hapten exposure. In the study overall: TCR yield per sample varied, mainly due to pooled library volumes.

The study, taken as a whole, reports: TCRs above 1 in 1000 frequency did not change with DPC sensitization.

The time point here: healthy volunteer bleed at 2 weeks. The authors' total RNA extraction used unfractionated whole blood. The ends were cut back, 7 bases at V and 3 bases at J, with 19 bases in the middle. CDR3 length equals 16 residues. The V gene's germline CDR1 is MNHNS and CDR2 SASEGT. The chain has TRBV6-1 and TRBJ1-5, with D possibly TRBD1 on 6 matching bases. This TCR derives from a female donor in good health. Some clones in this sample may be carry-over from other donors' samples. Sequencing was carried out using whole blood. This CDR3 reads CASIPLFSGANQPQHF. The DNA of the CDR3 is TGTGCCAGCATCCCACTCTTTTCAGGGGCCAATCAGCCCCAGCATTTT.